This T cell receptor beta chain came from a study of T cells in Graves' hyperthyroidism and ophthalmopathy. CDR3 length equals 14 residues. The V gene's germline CDR1 is SNHLY and CDR2 FYNNEI. V was trimmed by 4 bases and J by 1 base, leaving 10 bases between them. From RNA transcripts, TCR beta CDR3 regions were amplified. HTBI primers were employed in a first-round RT-PCR of the TCR CDR3. Via MiXCR, TCRdb re-called the multiplex PCR reads, giving one row per CDR3 protein. In the table there are hundreds of thousands of distinct CDR3 sequences, under 15% of which are singletons. In its sample, this clonotype was seen many times. Inclusion characteristics of ophthalmopathy patients comprised a Clinical Activity Score of at least 3, a NOSPECS grade of at least 4, and duration under 3 months.

The rearrangement joins TRBV2 to TRBJ1-1; tentatively, D is TRBD1 (6 bases). Sequencing input: blood. This receptor was obtained from a man younger than 35 with Graves' ophthalmopathy. The CDR3 sequence: CASSVQGQNTEAFF. Here the CDR3 DNA reads TGTGCCAGCAGTGTGCAGGGACAGAACACTGAAGCTTTCTTT.